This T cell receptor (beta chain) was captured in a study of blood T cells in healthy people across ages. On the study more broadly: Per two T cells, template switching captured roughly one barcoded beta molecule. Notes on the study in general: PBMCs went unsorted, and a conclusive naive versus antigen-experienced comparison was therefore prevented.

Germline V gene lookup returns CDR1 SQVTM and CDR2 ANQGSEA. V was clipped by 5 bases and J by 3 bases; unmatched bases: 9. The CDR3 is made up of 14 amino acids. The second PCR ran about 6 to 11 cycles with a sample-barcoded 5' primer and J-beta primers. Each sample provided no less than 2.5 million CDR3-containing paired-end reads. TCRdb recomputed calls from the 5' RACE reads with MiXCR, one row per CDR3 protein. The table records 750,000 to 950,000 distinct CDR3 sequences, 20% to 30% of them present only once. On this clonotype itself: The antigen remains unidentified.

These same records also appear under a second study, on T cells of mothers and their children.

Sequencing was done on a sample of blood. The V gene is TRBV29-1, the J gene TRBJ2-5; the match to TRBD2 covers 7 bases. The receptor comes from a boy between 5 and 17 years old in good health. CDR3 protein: CSVSPSGTKETQYF. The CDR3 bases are TGCAGCGTTAGTCCCTCCGGGACTAAAGAGACCCAGTACTTC.